The clone carrying this TCR beta chain was seen only a few times. Its matching antigen is unknown. Next came a second PCR, run for roughly 7 to 12 cycles, which used a sample-barcoded 5' primer along with a J-beta primer mix. Template switching added a 12-random-nucleotide identifier to every cDNA molecule. TCRdb processed the 5' RACE reads anew with MiXCR; each CDR3 protein has one entry. The sample lists approximately 1,000,000 distinct CDR3 sequences; under 40% were seen once. The data were taken from a study of blood T cells in healthy people across ages. Germline loops: CDR1 SGDLS, CDR2 YYNGEE. The CDR3 has 13 amino acids. Study-level points and caveats: Any changes in expanded clonotypes were possibly confounded, as donor CMV status remained unknown. Diversity estimates drawn from one million T cells were deemed underestimates.

Input material: blood. This receptor was identified in a man aged 18 to 29 in good health. The chain combines TRBV9 with TRBJ2-4, with D unclear. The end of the DNA aligns better with TRBJ2-7, so the J call may be wrong. Here the CDR3 reads CASSVYSDGEQYF. The CDR3 DNA reads TGTGCCAGCAGCGTCTACTCGGATGGCGAGCAGTACTTC.